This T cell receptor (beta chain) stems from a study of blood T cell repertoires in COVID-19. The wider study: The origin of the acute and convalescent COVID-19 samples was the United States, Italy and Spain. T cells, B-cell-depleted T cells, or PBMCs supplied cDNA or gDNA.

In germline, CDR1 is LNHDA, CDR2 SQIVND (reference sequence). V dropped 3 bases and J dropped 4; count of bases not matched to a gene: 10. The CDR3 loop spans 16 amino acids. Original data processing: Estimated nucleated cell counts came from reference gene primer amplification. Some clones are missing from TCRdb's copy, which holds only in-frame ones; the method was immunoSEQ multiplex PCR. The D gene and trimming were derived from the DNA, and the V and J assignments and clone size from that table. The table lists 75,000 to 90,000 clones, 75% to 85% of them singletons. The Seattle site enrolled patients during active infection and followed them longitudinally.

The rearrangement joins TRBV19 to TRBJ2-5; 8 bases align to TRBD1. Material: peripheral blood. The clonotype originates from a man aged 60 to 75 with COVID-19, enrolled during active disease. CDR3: CASSMGTGLVGETQYF. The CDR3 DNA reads TGTGCCAGTAGTATGGGGACAGGTTTGGTAGGAGAGACCCAGTACTTC.